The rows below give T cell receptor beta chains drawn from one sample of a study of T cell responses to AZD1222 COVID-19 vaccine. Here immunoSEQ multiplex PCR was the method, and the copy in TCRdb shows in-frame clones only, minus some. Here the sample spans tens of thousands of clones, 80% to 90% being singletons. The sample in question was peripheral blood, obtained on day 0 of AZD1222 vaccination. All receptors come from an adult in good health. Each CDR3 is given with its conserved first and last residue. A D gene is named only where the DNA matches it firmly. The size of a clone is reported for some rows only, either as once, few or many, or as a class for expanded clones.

TGCAGTGCTAGTCCCCCAGGGGGCGCGAAGGCCCTCCACTTT,CSASPPGGAKALHF,TRBD1,TRBV20-1,-,TRBJ1-6
TGTGCCAGCAGCTTGGACAGGGGGCGAGGCCTCCCTGGGGCCAACGTCCTGACTTTC,CASSLDRGRGLPGANVLTF,TRBD1,TRBV5-4,-,TRBJ2-6
TGTGCCAGCGGCCGAGGGGGCGCGGAGGGAAACACCATATATTTT,CASGRGGAEGNTIYF,TRBD1,TRBV5-5,-,TRBJ1-3
TGTGCCAGCAGTTTCATCTCTGGAAACACCATATATTTT,CASSFISGNTIYF,-,TRBV12-3/TRBV12-4,-,TRBJ1-3
TGTGCCCAAGACAGGGGCAACACCGGGGAGCTGTTTTTT,CAQDRGNTGELFF,TRBD1,TRBV30,-,TRBJ2-2
TGTGCCAGCAAACTGGACAGGGAATCTCACGAGCAGTACTTC,CASKLDRESHEQYF,TRBD1,TRBV6-5,-,TRBJ2-7
TGTGCCAGCAGTCTTCTCACAGGATTCACAGATACGCAGTATTTT,CASSLLTGFTDTQYF,-,TRBV14,-,TRBJ2-3
TGCGCCAGCAGCTGGGGACTAGCGGGGCTGTTCGACGAGCAGTACTTC,CASSWGLAGLFDEQYF,TRBD2,TRBV5-1,-,TRBJ2-7
TGTGCCTGGCAAGGATTAAATTCACCCCTCCACTTT,CAWQGLNSPLHF,-,TRBV30,-,TRBJ1-6
TGTGCCAGCAGCTTGAATCCTAGCGGGACCCAAGAGACCCAGTACTTC,CASSLNPSGTQETQYF,TRBD2,TRBV5-5,-,TRBJ2-5
TGTGCCAGCAGCGTGGCGCCAAGAGGAAACACTGAAGCTTTCTTT,CASSVAPRGNTEAFF,-,TRBV7-3,-,TRBJ1-1
TGTGCCAGCAGCCCCCGACAGGGGGCCCAAGAGACCCAGTACTTC,CASSPRQGAQETQYF,TRBD1,TRBV5-4,-,TRBJ2-5
TGTGCCAGCAGTCGGAACTATGGCTACACCTTC,CASSRNYGYTF,-,TRBV28,-,TRBJ1-2
TGTGCCAGCAGCCAAGGTCAGGGGCCCACAGATACGCAGTATTTT,CASSQGQGPTDTQYF,-,TRBV3-1/TRBV3-2,-,TRBJ2-3
TGTGCCAGCAGAGAAAGGTACAGCTCCTACGAGCAGTACTTC,CASRERYSSYEQYF,-,TRBV2,-,TRBJ2-7
TGCGCCAGCAGTGAGATGCCGGGACAGGAAGAGACCCAGTACTTC,CASSEMPGQEETQYF,TRBD1,TRBV10-1,-,TRBJ2-5
TGTGCCGCCCCGCAGGGAGGTAATGAAAAACTGTTTTTT,CAAPQGGNEKLFF,-,TRBV30,once,TRBJ1-4
TGTGCCTGGAGTGCGGACAGGAATGAAAAACTGTTTTTT,CAWSADRNEKLFF,TRBD1,TRBV30,-,TRBJ1-4
TGTGCCAGCAGCTTGGGAGTAGGTGAAAAACTGTTTTTT,CASSLGVGEKLFF,-,TRBV5-4,-,TRBJ1-4
TGTGCCAGCAGTCCATACTACGAGCAGTACTTC,CASSPYYEQYF,-,TRBV6-2/TRBV6-3,-,TRBJ2-7
TGTGCCAGCAGTTCTCGGGACAGGGTACTAGATACGCAGTATTTT,CASSSRDRVLDTQYF,TRBD1,TRBV6-5,-,TRBJ2-3
TGCGCCAGCAGGAGACAGGGAATGGGGGCAACTAATGAAAAACTGTTTTTT,CASRRQGMGATNEKLFF,TRBD1,TRBV5-1,-,TRBJ1-4
TGTGCCTGGAGTGGACTAGCGGGGGGAGAGACCCAGTACTTC,CAWSGLAGGETQYF,TRBD2,TRBV30,-,TRBJ2-5
TGTGCCAGCAGGGCTAGCGGGAACAATGAGCAGTTCTTC,CASRASGNNEQFF,TRBD2,TRBV28,many,TRBJ2-1
TGTGCCAGCAGCCAAGACGCAGACAGGGGCGTACGGTACGAGCAGTACTTC,CASSQDADRGVRYEQYF,TRBD1,TRBV4-2,-,TRBJ2-7
TGTGCCAGCAGTTTCTCGGAGACCCAGTACTTC,CASSFSETQYF,-,TRBV28,-,TRBJ2-5
TGTGCCAGCAGTGAAGTCCAGGGTTCACCCCTCCACTTT,CASSEVQGSPLHF,-,TRBV6-1,-,TRBJ1-6
TGTGCCAGCAGCCCCCGGCTCGGGGGGGATACGCAGTATTTT,CASSPRLGGDTQYF,TRBD2,TRBV11-3,-,TRBJ2-3
TGTGCCAGTAGGATGGACAATCAGCCCCAGCATTTT,CASRMDNQPQHF,-,TRBV19,few,TRBJ1-5
TGTGCCTGGAGCTGGACAGCCGCCTACGAGCAGTACTTC,CAWSWTAAYEQYF,-,TRBV30,-,TRBJ2-7
TGTGCCAGTAGTACCCCAAACCGACAGGTCGGGCATGAGCAGTTCTTC,CASSTPNRQVGHEQFF,-,TRBV19,-,TRBJ2-1
TGTGCCAGCATGGGGCGGCCGAGCACAGATACGCAGTATTTT,CASMGRPSTDTQYF,-,TRBV11-1,-,TRBJ2-3
TGTGCCTGGAGCACAGGGGTTGGCCACTATGGCTACACCTTC,CAWSTGVGHYGYTF,TRBD1,TRBV30,-,TRBJ1-2
TGTGCCAGCAGCCAAAAGGGACTCCCGGGCTATGGCTACACCTTC,CASSQKGLPGYGYTF,-,TRBV3-1/TRBV3-2,-,TRBJ1-2
TGCGCCAGCAATTGGGGGTTTGACAATGAGCAGTTCTTC,CASNWGFDNEQFF,-,TRBV5-1,few,TRBJ2-1
TGTGCCAGCAGTTACGGGGCGAGCTCCTACAATGAGCAGTTCTTC,CASSYGASSYNEQFF,-,TRBV6-5,-,TRBJ2-1
TGTGCCAGCAGCCGCCAAGCGGGTATGTCCTACAATGAGCAGTTCTTC,CASSRQAGMSYNEQFF,-,TRBV7-2,-,TRBJ2-1
TGTGCCAGCAGTGAAAGGACAGGCCCTGAGGGCTACACCTTC,CASSERTGPEGYTF,TRBD1,TRBV2,once,TRBJ1-2
TGTGCCAGCAGCTACATGGACGAGCAGTACTTC,CASSYMDEQYF,-,TRBV14,-,TRBJ2-7
TGTGCCAGCAGCATGACAGGGGGCAGCTACGAGCAGTACTTC,CASSMTGGSYEQYF,TRBD1,TRBV5-4,-,TRBJ2-7